Below, 32 T cell receptor beta chains from the same sample are listed, as sequenced in a study of blood T cell repertoires in COVID-19 (dated by TCRdb to 2020 to 2022). Receptor libraries were prepared by the immunoSEQ multiplex PCR assay. TCRdb obtained this table from immuneACCESS and retained in-frame rearrangements with V and J assigned. These tables miss some clones; where compared with another copy, unresolved V genes account for less than half of the shortfall, and the remainder is unexplained. For this sample there are 50,000 or so clones; about 83% appear just once. The ten largest clonotypes hold over 15% of the sample. The sequencing sample was made of peripheral blood. All receptors come from a man aged 35 to 55 with acute or convalescent COVID-19.

The chain has TRBV19 and TRBJ2-4; D gene ambiguous. Germline CDR1 reads LNHDA; CDR2 reads SQIVND (reference sequence). Trimming cost V 8 bases and J 0 bases, with 8 bases left between them. The CDR3 loop spans 13 amino acids. The CDR3 DNA sequence: TGTGCCAGTGGCAGTCTAGCCAAAAACATTCAGTACTTC. It translates to CASGSLAKNIQYF. Looking up the rest from reference TRBV19 and TRBJ2-4 gives the full variable domain: DGGITQSPKYLFRKEGQNVTLSCEQNLNHDAMYWYRQDPGQGLRLIYYSQIVNDFQKGDIAEGYSVSREKKESFPLTVTSAQKNPTAFYLCASGSLAKNIQYFGAGTRLSVL.

This clone was seen more than once but under ten times. The gene calls are TRBV28 and TRBJ2-7; D ambiguous. This CDR3 is 11 amino acids long. Trimming removed 1 base at V and 7 bases at J, with 5 bases between. Per the germline V gene, CDR1 is MDHEN and CDR2 is SYDVKM. CDR3 protein: CASSLSLEQYF. The CDR3 DNA reads as TGTGCCAGCAGTTTATCCCTGGAGCAGTACTTC.

V gene TRBV5-1 combines with J gene TRBJ2-5; a possible D gene is TRBD2 (6 bases). This CDR3 contains 14 residues. V lost 5 bases to trimming and J lost 2 bases, with 13 bases between them. Germline V gene data show CDR1 as SGHRS and CDR2 as YFSETQ. The CDR3 nucleotides read TGCGCCAGCAGGTCCGGGACTCCGCAAGAGACCCAGTACTTC. The encoded protein is CASRSGTPQETQYF.

This rearrangement joins TRBV4-1 to TRBJ2-5, with 9 bases lining up with TRBD2. The germline gives CDR1 MGHRA, CDR2 YSYEKL. The CDR3 is 16 amino acids. V lost 0 bases and J lost 5; bases outside the gene matches: 7. The CDR3 DNA is TGCGCCAGCAGCCAAGATGGGGCGGGAGGGTCGGAGACCCAGTACTTC. Translated, it gives CASSQDGAGGSETQYF.

The chain joins TRBV28 to TRBJ1-2; 9 bases map to TRBD1. Germline-derived CDR1 and CDR2 are MDHEN and SYDVKM. The ends lost 6 bases at V and 9 bases at J; junction bases unmatched: 11. The CDR3 is made up of 14 amino acids. DNA of the CDR3: TGTGCCAGCAGCATAACCGGGACAGGGATACGCTACACCTTC. It encodes CASSITGTGIRYTF.

The gene calls are TRBV11-3 and TRBJ2-3; D is unresolved. The CDR3 spans 15 residues. CDR1 SGHNT and CDR2 YENEEA come from the germline V gene. Deletions cut 3 bases from V and 0 bases from J, with 10 bases between. CDR3 loop: CASSFGHYSTDTQYF. CDR3 bases: TGTGCCAGCAGCTTCGGTCATTATAGCACAGATACGCAGTATTTT.

The chain employs TRBV19 and TRBJ1-5; D not certain. From germline, CDR1 is LNHDA and CDR2 SQIVND (reference sequence). This CDR3 is 13 amino acids long. Trimming took 3 bases from V and 6 from J, leaving 9 bases between them. DNA for the CDR3: TGTGCCAGTAGTATCGAGGGCGGTCAGCCCCAGCATTTT. Translation gives CASSIEGGQPQHF.

The CDR3 is CATSISISSYNSPLHF. CDR3 DNA sequence: TGTGCCACCAGCATCTCTATAAGCTCCTATAATTCACCCCTCCACTTT. The rearrangement uses TRBV15 and TRBJ1-6; D unclear. This CDR3 is built from 16 residues. Between the trimmed V and J ends, which lost 4 bases and 0 bases, there was a span of 10 bases. Germline V gives CDR1 LNHNV, CDR2 YYDKDF (reference sequence).

This clone was observed once. The V call is TRBV11-3, the J call TRBJ1-6; 9 bases are shared with TRBD1. The germline gives CDR1 SGHNT, CDR2 YENEEA. This CDR3 has 15 residues. With V trimmed by 0 bases and J by 10 bases, 4 bases remained unmatched. As DNA, the CDR3 is TGTGCCAGCAGCTTAGAGGACAGGGGCAAGTCACCCCTCCACTTT. Encoded protein: CASSLEDRGKSPLHF.

J is TRBJ1-3 and V is TRBV3-1 (or the pseudogene TRBV3-2); 11 bases map to TRBD1. The germline V gene encodes CDR1 LGHDT and CDR2 YNNKEL (reference sequence). This CDR3 is 17 amino acids long. V lost 1 base and J lost 0; bases outside the gene matches: 2. The CDR3 loop is CASSQGTGGISGNTIYF. The CDR3 DNA reads TGTGCCAGCAGCCAAGGGACAGGGGGCATCTCTGGAAACACCATATATTTT.

The DNA for the CDR3 is TGTGCCAGCAGCTTTAGCGGGAGGGAGCAGTACTTC. This encodes CASSFSGREQYF. V usage is TRBV7-9 and J usage is TRBJ2-7; 10 nucleotides agree with TRBD2. This CDR3 is built from 12 residues. The germline CDR1 and CDR2 sequences are SEHNR and FQNEAQ (reference sequence). Trimming at V came to 3 bases and at J to 7 bases, leaving 0 bases not matched to a gene.

The J gene is TRBJ1-5, the V gene TRBV5-1; no clear D. Germline CDR1 is SGHRS and CDR2 is YFSETQ. CDR3 length equals 15 residues. With 0 bases removed from V and 2 bases from J, the gap between germline ends came to 9 bases. CDR3 region: CASSLESGRNQPQHF. The CDR3 DNA sequence: TGCGCCAGCAGCTTGGAATCGGGTCGCAATCAGCCCCAGCATTTT.

The CDR3 DNA is TGTGCCAGCAGCAAAGGGACTAGGACTAGCGGGAGGGGGGTTCATGAGCAGTTCTTC. Translated, it gives CASSKGTRTSGRGVHEQFF. The genes are TRBV21-1 and TRBJ2-1; the table names TRBD2, a call not compared with the DNA. TRBV21-1 is a documented pseudogene. The CDR3 has 19 amino acids.

This chain joins TRBV12-3 or TRBV12-4 and TRBJ1-2, with D possibly being TRBD1 (5 bases). CDR3 size: 12 residues. V was cut by 5 bases and J by 8 bases, with 12 bases left in between. The CDR3 reads CASSPQGRGYTF. The DNA for the CDR3 is TGTGCCAGCAGTCCTCAGGGAAGGGGCTACACCTTC.

CDR3 DNA: TGTGCCAGCAGCCGAGGTGGGGCCAACGTCCTGACTTTC. Residues: CASSRGGANVLTF. The rearrangement joins TRBV12-3 or TRBV12-4 to TRBJ2-6; D is uncertain. The CDR3 consists of 13 residues. V lost 6 bases, J lost 3 bases, and 6 bases lay in between.

The V gene is TRBV6-7, the J gene TRBJ2-5; the D gene is possibly TRBD2 (5 bases). TRBV6-7 counts as an open reading frame of uncertain function. The CDR3 spans 16 residues. The germline V and J ends were trimmed by 2 bases and 5 bases, with 18 bases remaining between them. The CDR3 DNA reads TGTGCCAGCAGTTACCCCAGCGGCGGACCACCGGAGACCCAGTACTTC. The encoded protein is CASSYPSGGPPETQYF.

The CDR3 region is CASSPRELYGYTF. In nucleotides, the CDR3 is TGTGCCAGCTCACCCCGAGAGCTCTATGGCTACACCTTC. The V call is TRBV18, the J call TRBJ1-2; D remains unclear. CDR1 KGHSH and CDR2 LQKENI come from the germline V gene. Trimming removed 3 bases from V and 4 bases from J, with 9 bases in between. The CDR3 length is 13 residues.

V is TRBV5-1 and J is TRBJ2-5, with TRBD1 matching over 7 bases. Losses at the gene ends were 4 bases for V and 5 bases for J; bases not matched to a gene: 5. Germline V gene data show CDR1 as SGHRS and CDR2 as YFSETQ. This CDR3 is 13 amino acids long. The CDR3 DNA is TGCGCCAGCAGCATAGGGGGCGGGGAGACCCAGTACTTC. Translation gives CASSIGGGETQYF.

The V and J genes are TRBV19 and TRBJ1-2; 7 bases are shared with TRBD1. The ends lost 2 bases at V and 7 bases at J; junction bases unmatched: 10. The CDR3 is made up of 15 amino acids. The germline V gene encodes CDR1 LNHDA and CDR2 SQIVND (reference sequence). Written as DNA, the CDR3 is TGTGCCAGTAGTATACCTCCTCTCCGACAGGGTGGCTACACCTTC. As protein: CASSIPPLRQGGYTF.

This chain links TRBV28 with TRBJ1-3; D is undetermined. Trimming left V 3 bases short and J 9 bases short, with 9 bases between. The CDR3 totals 12 residues. In germline, CDR1 is MDHEN, CDR2 SYDVKM. CDR3 sequence: CASSLRIGTIYF. The DNA for the CDR3 is TGTGCCAGCAGTTTGAGGATAGGCACCATATATTTT.

V gene TRBV24-1 combines with J gene TRBJ1-5; a weak D match, TRBD1 (6 bases). Trimming left V 4 bases short and J 3 bases short, with 15 bases between. The CDR3 extends over 16 amino acids. From germline, CDR1 is KGHDR and CDR2 SFDVKD. CDR3 DNA: TGTGCCACCAGTGACTCAAGACGACAGGCCAATCAGCCCCAGCATTTT. The encoded protein is CATSDSRRQANQPQHF.

V usage is TRBV24-1 and J usage is TRBJ2-5; D might be TRBD1 (5 bases). V lost 3 bases and J 5 bases, leaving 15 bases between the germline ends. Germline V lookup: CDR1 KGHDR, CDR2 SFDVKD. This CDR3 comprises 15 residues. In DNA, the CDR3 is TGTGCCACCAGTGATCGGGTCCATGCAGGGGAGACCCAGTACTTC. This codes for CATSDRVHAGETQYF.

This clone was seen only a few times. The chain is built from TRBV7-2 and TRBJ1-6; 8 bases agree with TRBD1. The CDR3 is 16 amino acids. The V and J ends lost 7 bases and 9 bases, in that order; junction bases with no gene match: 14. The V gene's germline CDR1 is SGHTA and CDR2 FQGNSA. This CDR3 reads CASTYHGGQAGSPLHF. In DNA form, the CDR3 reads TGTGCCAGCACCTACCACGGGGGACAGGCGGGTTCACCCCTCCACTTT.

This chain links TRBV19 with TRBJ1-2; TRBD1 aligns across 10 bases. With 4 bases clipped from V and 4 bases from J, the junction kept 6 bases outside the gene matches. This CDR3 spans 15 amino acids. In germline, CDR1 is LNHDA, CDR2 SQIVND (reference sequence). The CDR3: CASSNPGQGIYGYTF. In DNA, the CDR3 is TGTGCCAGTAGTAATCCGGGACAGGGGATCTATGGCTACACCTTC.

This chain connects TRBV19 to TRBJ1-6, with D perhaps matching TRBD1 (6 bases). V gave up 3 bases and J gave up 9 bases, with 18 bases separating them. The CDR3 runs to 16 residues. CDR1 LNHDA and CDR2 SQIVND come from the germline V gene (reference sequence). CDR3 sequence (DNA): TGTGCCAGTAGTATGTCGGGGGGCCGACCGGGTTCACCCCTCCACTTT. Amino acids: CASSMSGGRPGSPLHF.

This chain links TRBV6-5 with TRBJ2-1; 10 bases are a match to TRBD1. The CDR3 consists of 14 residues. V lost 4 bases to trimming and J lost 7 bases; unmatched junction nucleotides: 4. Germline V gene sequence: CDR1 MNHEY, CDR2 SVGAGI. The CDR3 here is CASSSRTGGNEQFF. The CDR3 nucleotides read TGTGCCAGCAGTTCTCGGACAGGGGGTAATGAGCAGTTCTTC.

V usage is TRBV7-9 and J usage is TRBJ2-3; 7 bases are a match to TRBD1. V dropped 5 bases and J dropped 4; count of bases not matched to a gene: 6. Germline CDR1 reads SEHNR; CDR2 reads FQNEAQ (reference sequence). The CDR3 is 14 amino acids. The CDR3 region has the DNA TGTGCCAGCAGCCTCTACAGGGGCGCAGATACGCAGTATTTT. Its translation: CASSLYRGADTQYF.

The V gene is TRBV7-2, the J gene TRBJ1-1; maybe TRBD1 (6 bases). The germline V and J ends were trimmed by 2 bases and 10 bases, with 17 bases remaining between them. In germline, CDR1 is SGHTA, CDR2 FQGNSA. The CDR3 extends over 14 amino acids. CDR3 protein: CASSLNGQRKGAFF. CDR3 coding DNA: TGTGCCAGCAGCTTAAATGGACAGAGGAAAGGAGCTTTCTTT.

The J gene is TRBJ2-3, the V gene TRBV7-8, with 9 bases aligning to TRBD1. The CDR3 is 14 amino acids. Germline V gene data show CDR1 as SGHVS and CDR2 as FQNEAQ. The V segment lost 3 bases and the J segment 6 bases; nucleotides outside the gene matches: 4. CDR3 region: CASSFPDRGDTQYF. The DNA of the CDR3 is TGTGCCAGCAGCTTTCCAGACAGGGGGGATACGCAGTATTTT.

V and J are TRBV27 and TRBJ2-7, with TRBD2 matching over 9 bases. V trimming: 8 bases; J trimming: 3 bases; junction bases outside the gene matches: 8. The CDR3 contains 14 residues. Looked up from germline, CDR1 is MNHEY and CDR2 is SMNVEV (reference sequence). The CDR3 bases are TGTGCCAGCGCCTTGCGGGAGGGCATCTACGAGCAGTACTTC. Protein sequence: CASALREGIYEQYF.

The chain uses TRBV5-1 and TRBJ2-1, with 10 bases matching TRBD2. The CDR3 is 14 residues long. V lost 3 bases to trimming and J lost 10 bases; unmatched junction nucleotides: 7. Germline V gene lookup returns CDR1 SGHRS and CDR2 YFSETQ. The CDR3 region is CASSSLAGDWEQFF. CDR3 sequence (DNA): TGCGCCAGCAGCTCCCTAGCGGGAGACTGGGAGCAGTTCTTC.

This chain joins TRBV3-1 (or the pseudogene TRBV3-2) and TRBJ2-5, with a tentative D call TRBD2 (5 bases). Germline CDR1 reads LGHDT; CDR2 reads YNNKEL (reference sequence). The CDR3 has 12 amino acids. V lost 1 base to trimming and J lost 5 bases, with 5 bases between them. DNA for the CDR3: TGTGCCAGCAGCCAAGCGGGGGAGACCCAGTACTTC. Protein product: CASSQAGETQYF.